This TCR beta chain was recorded in a study of cytomegalovirus exposure and HLA in healthy donors. As for the study in general: Genotyping showed about 80% of roughly 400 donors falling in the Caucasian-associated ancestry cluster.

Primers for the PCR totalled 60 Vbeta and 13 Jbeta. Sequencing used immunoSEQ multiplex PCR; TCRdb keeps in-frame clones, though not all of them. The table records 95,000 to 110,000 clones, less than 85% of them present only once. About this clone itself: Its antigen remains unknown.

Points from the study as a whole: The authors later linked a missense DCLRE1C variant to TCR beta V- and J-gene trimming. Cytomegalovirus-associated status was assigned to about 160 TCR beta chains.

This CDR3 is built from 12 residues. Per the germline V gene, CDR1 is WNHNN and CDR2 is SYGVQD (reference sequence). With 5 bases removed from V and 7 bases from J, the gap between germline ends came to 9 bases. The sample taken for sequencing was PBMCs. V usage is TRBV10-1 and J usage is TRBJ2-1; D gene unclear. The TCR was taken from a middle-aged woman in good health and CMV-seropositive. The CDR3 DNA reads TGCGCCAGCAGTTCCCTTCGGAATGAGCAGTTCTTC. This encodes CASSSLRNEQFF.